What follows are 16 T cell receptor beta chains derived from one specimen sequenced in a study of OX40 agonist ivuxolimab in advanced cancers. Data came from immunoSEQ multiplex PCR; TCRdb stores just in-frame clones and leaves some out. Of roughly 87,000 clones in the sample, approximately 92% were seen once. This specimen consisted of CD4+ or CD8+ T cells sorted from blood, obtained in a trial of the OX40 agonist ivuxolimab. These TCRs come from an adult with an advanced solid tumor such as melanoma, head and neck, liver or kidney cancer.

This clone was detected only once. The V and J genes are TRBV6-4 and TRBJ1-5; D possibly corresponds to TRBD1 (6 bases). The CDR3 is 16 residues long. Deletions cut 2 bases from V and 0 bases from J, with 11 bases between. Germline values: CDR1 MRHNA, CDR2 SNTAGT. Here the CDR3 DNA reads TGTGCCAGCAGTGACCGGGACATCTATAGCAATCAGCCCCAGCATTTT. Translating gives CASSDRDIYSNQPQHF.

The CDR3 loop is CSVEDPTGPYEQYF. The CDR3 DNA sequence: TGCAGCGTTGAAGACCCGACAGGACCCTACGAGCAGTACTTC. The chain has TRBV29-1 and TRBJ2-7; D might be TRBD1 (6 bases). Germline-derived CDR1 and CDR2 are SQVTM and ANQGSEA. The CDR3 has 14 residues. Between the trimmed V and J ends, which lost 0 bases and 2 bases, there was a span of 11 bases.

This chain uses TRBV4-3 with TRBJ2-6; TRBD2 is a possible D gene (5 bases). This CDR3 has 16 residues. V dropped 0 bases and J dropped 1 base, with 7 bases sitting between them. Germline V gene sequence: CDR1 LGHNA, CDR2 YSLEER. The CDR3 loop is CASSQDRLSGANVLTF. For the CDR3, the DNA is TGCGCCAGCAGCCAAGATCGACTATCTGGGGCCAACGTCCTGACTTTC.

This clone was recorded only once. The chain recombines TRBV19 with TRBJ1-5; D perhaps matches TRBD1 (6 bases). Germline-derived CDR1 and CDR2 are LNHDA and SQIVND (reference sequence). The CDR3 length is 12 residues. Trimming removed 9 bases from V and 2 bases from J, with 8 bases in between. The CDR3 coding sequence is TGTGCCAGGGGGGCAGGCAATCAGCCCCAGCATTTT. Protein: CARGAGNQPQHF.

This clone is a singleton in its sample. The chain links TRBV6-5 to TRBJ1-5; D call uncertain. V lost 2 bases and J lost 1, with 6 bases in between. Germline loops: CDR1 MNHEY, CDR2 SVGAGI. The CDR3 covers 14 residues. CDR3 residues: CASSYPGSNQPQHF. The DNA for the CDR3 is TGTGCCAGCAGTTACCCGGGCAGCAATCAGCCCCAGCATTTT.

The chain is built from TRBV7-8 and TRBJ2-7; no firm D call. Germline values: CDR1 SGHVS, CDR2 FQNEAQ. V gave up 5 bases and J gave up 1 base, with 12 bases separating them. The CDR3 runs 14 residues. CDR3 region: CASSDRSISYEQYF. The DNA for the CDR3 is TGTGCCAGCAGCGACCGGAGCATATCCTACGAGCAGTACTTC.

The rearrangement links TRBV7-9 to TRBJ1-5; 8 bases agree with TRBD1. The CDR3 has 16 residues. V dropped 5 bases and J dropped 5; count of bases not matched to a gene: 11. Looked up from germline, CDR1 is SEHNR and CDR2 is FQNEAQ (reference sequence). Here the CDR3 DNA reads TGTGCCAGCAGCAGTACAGGGGGGAAAGCCGATCAGCCCCAGCATTTT. This codes for CASSSTGGKADQPQHF. Complete variable domain (other parts from reference TRBV7-9 and TRBJ1-5): DTGVSQNPRHKITKRGQNVTFRCDPISEHNRLYWYRQTLGQGPEFLTYFQNEAQLEKSRLLSDRFSAERPKGSFSTLEIQRTEQGDSAMYLCASSSTGGKADQPQHFGDGTRLSIL.

The chain carries TRBV7-9 and TRBJ2-2; D unclear. Per germline, CDR1 SEHNR and CDR2 FQNEAQ (reference sequence). CDR3 length: 13 amino acids. V was clipped by 4 bases and J by 0 bases, with 3 bases between them. The CDR3 region has the DNA TGTGCCAGCAGCTCTTCGAACACCGGGGAGCTGTTTTTT. It specifies CASSSSNTGELFF.

V usage is TRBV29-1 and J usage is TRBJ2-2, with 10 positions matching TRBD1. CDR3 size: 19 residues. Trimming cost V 0 bases and J 4 bases; bases outside gene matches: 14. The germline CDR1 and CDR2 sequences are SQVTM and ANQGSEA. CDR3 sequence: CSVEDLAADRGTSTGELFF. CDR3 DNA: TGCAGCGTTGAAGATCTAGCTGCGGACAGGGGGACCAGCACCGGGGAGCTGTTTTTT.

This clone was recorded only once. This chain uses TRBV11-1 with TRBJ2-5; tentatively, D is TRBD1 (7 bases). The J call may be incorrect, as the DNA end agrees better with TRBJ2-7. CDR3 length equals 14 residues. CDR1 is SGHAT, CDR2 FQDESV, per germline (reference sequence). CDR3 protein: CASSLTRGAYEQYF. The CDR3 DNA sequence: TGTGCCAGCAGCTTAACCAGGGGGGCCTACGAGCAGTACTTC.

CDR3 sequence: CASSHGDSQGTEAFF. CDR3 in DNA: TGCGCCAGCAGCCACGGGGACAGTCAGGGGACTGAAGCTTTCTTT. The J gene is TRBJ1-1, the V gene TRBV4-1, with 7 bases lining up with TRBD1. Germline CDR1 MGHRA, CDR2 YSYEKL. The V segment lost 3 bases and the J segment 5 bases; nucleotides outside the gene matches: 9. The CDR3 is 15 amino acids.

The gene calls are TRBV13 and TRBJ2-7; tentatively, D is TRBD1 (5 bases). The V gene's germline CDR1 is PRHDT and CDR2 FYEKMQ (reference sequence). CDR3 length: 13 amino acids. Deletions cut 0 bases from V and 6 bases from J, with 9 bases between. As DNA, the CDR3 is TGTGCCAGCAGCTTAGGCAGGGATCCCGAGCAGTACTTC. Protein: CASSLGRDPEQYF.

The V and J genes are TRBV19 and TRBJ1-1; D is unclear. CDR3 length equals 15 residues. The V gene lost 4 bases and the J gene lost 4 bases, with 16 bases spanning the gap. Germline CDR1 is LNHDA and CDR2 is SQIVND (reference sequence). CDR3 DNA sequence: TGTGCCAGTAGTACCCCTCATGAGCCGGGCACTGAAGCTTTCTTT. Translating it yields CASSTPHEPGTEAFF. The full variable domain, with the rest looked up from reference TRBV19 and TRBJ1-1, is DGGITQSPKYLFRKEGQNVTLSCEQNLNHDAMYWYRQDPGQGLRLIYYSQIVNDFQKGDIAEGYSVSREKKESFPLTVTSAQKNPTAFYLCASSTPHEPGTEAFFGQGTRLTVV.

This rearrangement joins TRBV7-8 to TRBJ2-1, with D tentatively TRBD1 (5 bases). V was cut by 5 bases and J by 4 bases, with 9 bases left in between. The CDR3 sequence is 13 residues long. Germline CDR1 reads SGHVS; CDR2 reads FQNEAQ. CDR3 residues: CASSPDSYNEQFF. In nucleotides, the CDR3 is TGTGCCAGCAGCCCAGACAGTTACAATGAGCAGTTCTTC.

The V call is TRBV19, the J call TRBJ1-5; a possible D gene is TRBD1 (5 bases). CDR1 and CDR2 from the germline V gene are LNHDA and SQIVND (reference sequence). This CDR3 is 15 amino acids long. The V end lost 5 bases, the J end lost 2 bases, and 13 bases lay between the germline ends. The CDR3 loop reads CASSFPAGGNQPQHF. Here the CDR3 DNA reads TGTGCCAGTAGTTTCCCCGCGGGGGGCAATCAGCCCCAGCATTTT.

This clone was seen only once. The chain carries TRBV4-3 and TRBJ1-4; maybe TRBD1 (6 bases). Trimming stripped 0 bases from V and 1 base from J, with 6 bases between. CDR3 length equals 15 residues. Per the germline V gene, CDR1 is LGHNA and CDR2 is YSLEER. Here the CDR3 DNA reads TGCGCCAGCAGCCAAGACAGGGGAACTAATGAAAAACTGTTTTTT. It specifies CASSQDRGTNEKLFF.